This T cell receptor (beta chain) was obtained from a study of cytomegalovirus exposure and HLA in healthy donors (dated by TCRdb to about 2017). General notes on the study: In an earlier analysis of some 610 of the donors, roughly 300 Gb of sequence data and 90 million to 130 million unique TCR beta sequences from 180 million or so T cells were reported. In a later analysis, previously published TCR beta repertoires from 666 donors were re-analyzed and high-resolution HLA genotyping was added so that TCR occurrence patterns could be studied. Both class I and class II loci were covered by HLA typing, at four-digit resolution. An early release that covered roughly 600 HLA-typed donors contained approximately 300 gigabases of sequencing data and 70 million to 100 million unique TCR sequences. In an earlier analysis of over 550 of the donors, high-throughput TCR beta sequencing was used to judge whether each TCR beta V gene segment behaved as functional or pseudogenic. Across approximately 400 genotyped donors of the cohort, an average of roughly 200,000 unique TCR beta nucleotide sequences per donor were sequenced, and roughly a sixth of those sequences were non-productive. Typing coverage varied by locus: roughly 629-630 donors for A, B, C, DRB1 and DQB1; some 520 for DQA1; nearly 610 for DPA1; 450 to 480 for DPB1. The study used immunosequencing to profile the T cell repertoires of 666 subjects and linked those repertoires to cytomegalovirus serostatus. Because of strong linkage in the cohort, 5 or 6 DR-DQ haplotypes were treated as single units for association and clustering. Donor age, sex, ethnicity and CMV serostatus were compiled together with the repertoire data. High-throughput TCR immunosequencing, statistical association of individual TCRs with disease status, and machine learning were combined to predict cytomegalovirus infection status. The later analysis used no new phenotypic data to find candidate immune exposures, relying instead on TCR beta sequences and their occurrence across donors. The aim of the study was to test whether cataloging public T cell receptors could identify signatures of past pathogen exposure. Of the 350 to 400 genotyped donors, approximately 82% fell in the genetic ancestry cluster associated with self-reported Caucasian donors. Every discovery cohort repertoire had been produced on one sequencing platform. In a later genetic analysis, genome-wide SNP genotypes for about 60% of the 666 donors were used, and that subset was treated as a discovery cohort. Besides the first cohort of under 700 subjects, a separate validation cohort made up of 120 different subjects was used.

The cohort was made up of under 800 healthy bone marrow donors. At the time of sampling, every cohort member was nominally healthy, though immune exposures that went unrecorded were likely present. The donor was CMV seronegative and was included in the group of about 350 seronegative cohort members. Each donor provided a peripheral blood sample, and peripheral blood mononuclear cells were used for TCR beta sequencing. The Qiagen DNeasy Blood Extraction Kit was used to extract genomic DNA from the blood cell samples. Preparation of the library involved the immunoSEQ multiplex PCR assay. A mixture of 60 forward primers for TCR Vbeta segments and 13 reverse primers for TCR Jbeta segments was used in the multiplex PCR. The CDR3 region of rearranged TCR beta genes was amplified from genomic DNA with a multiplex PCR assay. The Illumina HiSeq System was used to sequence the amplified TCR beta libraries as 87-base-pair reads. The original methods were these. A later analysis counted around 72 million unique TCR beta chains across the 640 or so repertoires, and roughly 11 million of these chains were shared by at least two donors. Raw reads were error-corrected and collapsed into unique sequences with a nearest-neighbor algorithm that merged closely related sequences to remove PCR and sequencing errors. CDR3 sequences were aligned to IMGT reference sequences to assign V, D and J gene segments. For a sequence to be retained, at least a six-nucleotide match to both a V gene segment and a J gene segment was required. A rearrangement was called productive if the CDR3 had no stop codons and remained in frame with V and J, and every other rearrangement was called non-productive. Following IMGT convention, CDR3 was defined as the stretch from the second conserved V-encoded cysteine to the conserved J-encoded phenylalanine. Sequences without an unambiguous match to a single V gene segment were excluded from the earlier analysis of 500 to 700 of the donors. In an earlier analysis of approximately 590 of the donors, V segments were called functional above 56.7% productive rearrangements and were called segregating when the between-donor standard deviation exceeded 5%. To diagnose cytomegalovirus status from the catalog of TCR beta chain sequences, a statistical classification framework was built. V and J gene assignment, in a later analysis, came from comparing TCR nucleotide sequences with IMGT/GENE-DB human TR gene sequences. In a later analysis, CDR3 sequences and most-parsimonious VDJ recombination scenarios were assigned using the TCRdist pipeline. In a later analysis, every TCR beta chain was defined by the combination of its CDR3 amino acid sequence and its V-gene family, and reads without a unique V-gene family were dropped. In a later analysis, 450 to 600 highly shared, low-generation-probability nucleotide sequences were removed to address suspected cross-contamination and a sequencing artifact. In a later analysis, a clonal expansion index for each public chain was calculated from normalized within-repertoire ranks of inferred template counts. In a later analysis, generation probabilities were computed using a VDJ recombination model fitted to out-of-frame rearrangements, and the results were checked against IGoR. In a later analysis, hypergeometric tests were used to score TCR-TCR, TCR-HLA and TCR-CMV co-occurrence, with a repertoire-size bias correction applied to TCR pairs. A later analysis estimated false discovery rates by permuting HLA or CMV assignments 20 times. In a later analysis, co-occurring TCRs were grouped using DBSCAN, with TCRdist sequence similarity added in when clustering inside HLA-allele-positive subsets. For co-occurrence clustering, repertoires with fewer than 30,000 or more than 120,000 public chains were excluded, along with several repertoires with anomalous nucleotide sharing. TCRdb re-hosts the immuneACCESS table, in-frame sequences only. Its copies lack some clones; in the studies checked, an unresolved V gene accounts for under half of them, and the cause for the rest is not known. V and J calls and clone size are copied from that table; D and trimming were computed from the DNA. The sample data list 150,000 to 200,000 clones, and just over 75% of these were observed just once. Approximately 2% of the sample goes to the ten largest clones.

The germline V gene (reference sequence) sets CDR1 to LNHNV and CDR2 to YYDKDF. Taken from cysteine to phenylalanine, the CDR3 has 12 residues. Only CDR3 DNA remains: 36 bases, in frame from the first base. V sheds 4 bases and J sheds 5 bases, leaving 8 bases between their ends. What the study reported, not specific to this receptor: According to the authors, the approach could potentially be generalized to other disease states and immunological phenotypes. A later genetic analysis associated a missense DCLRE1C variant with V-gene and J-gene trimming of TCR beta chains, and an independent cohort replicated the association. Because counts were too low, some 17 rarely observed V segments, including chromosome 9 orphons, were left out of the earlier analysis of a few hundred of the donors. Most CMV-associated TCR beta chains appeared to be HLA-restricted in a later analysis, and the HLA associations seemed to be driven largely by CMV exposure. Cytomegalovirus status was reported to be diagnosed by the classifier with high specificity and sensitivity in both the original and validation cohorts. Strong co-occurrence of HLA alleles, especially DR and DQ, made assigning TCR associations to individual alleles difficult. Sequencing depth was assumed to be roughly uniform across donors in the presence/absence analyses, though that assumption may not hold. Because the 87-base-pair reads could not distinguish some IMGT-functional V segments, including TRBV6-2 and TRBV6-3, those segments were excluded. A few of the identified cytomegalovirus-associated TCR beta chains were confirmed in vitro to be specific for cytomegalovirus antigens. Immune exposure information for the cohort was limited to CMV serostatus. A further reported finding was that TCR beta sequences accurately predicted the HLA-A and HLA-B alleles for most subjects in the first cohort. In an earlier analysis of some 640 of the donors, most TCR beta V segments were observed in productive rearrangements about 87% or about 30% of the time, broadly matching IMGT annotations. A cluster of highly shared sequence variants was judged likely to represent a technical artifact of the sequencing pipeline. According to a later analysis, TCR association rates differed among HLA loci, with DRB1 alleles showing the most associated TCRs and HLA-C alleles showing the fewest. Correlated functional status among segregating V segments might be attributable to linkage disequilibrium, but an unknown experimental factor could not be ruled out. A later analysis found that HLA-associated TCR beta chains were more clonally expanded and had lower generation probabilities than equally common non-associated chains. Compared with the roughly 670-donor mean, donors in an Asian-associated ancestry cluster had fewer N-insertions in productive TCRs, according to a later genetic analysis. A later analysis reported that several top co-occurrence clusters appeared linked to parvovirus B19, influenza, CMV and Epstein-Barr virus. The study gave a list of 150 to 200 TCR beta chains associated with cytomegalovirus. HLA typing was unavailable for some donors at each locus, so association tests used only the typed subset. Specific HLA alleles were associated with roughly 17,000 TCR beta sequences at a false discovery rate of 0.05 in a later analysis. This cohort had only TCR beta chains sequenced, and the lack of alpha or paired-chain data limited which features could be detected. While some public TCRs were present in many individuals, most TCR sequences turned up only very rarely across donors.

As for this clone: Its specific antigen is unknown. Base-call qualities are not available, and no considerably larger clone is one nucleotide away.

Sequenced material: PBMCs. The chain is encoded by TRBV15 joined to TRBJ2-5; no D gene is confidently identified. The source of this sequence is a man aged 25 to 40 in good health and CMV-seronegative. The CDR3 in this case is CATSIREETQYF. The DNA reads TGTGCCACCAGCATCCGTGAGGAGACCCAGTACTTC.